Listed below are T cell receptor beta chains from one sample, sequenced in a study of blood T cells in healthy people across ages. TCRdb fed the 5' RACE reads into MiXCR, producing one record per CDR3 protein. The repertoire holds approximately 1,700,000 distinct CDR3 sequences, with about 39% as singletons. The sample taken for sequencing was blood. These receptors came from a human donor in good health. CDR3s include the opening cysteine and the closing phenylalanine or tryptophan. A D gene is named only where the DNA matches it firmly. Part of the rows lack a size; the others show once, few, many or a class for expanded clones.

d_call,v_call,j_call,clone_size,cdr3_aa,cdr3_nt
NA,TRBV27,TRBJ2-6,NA,CASSFGAFGANVLTF,TGTGCCAGCAGTTTTGGAGCCTTTGGGGCCAACGTCCTGACTTTC
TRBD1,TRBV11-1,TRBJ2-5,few,CATSTGTVQETQYF,TGTGCCACATCGACAGGGACCGTCCAAGAGACCCAGTACTTC
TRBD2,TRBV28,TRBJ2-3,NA,CASSPRGRRTDTDTQYF,TGTGCCAGCAGTCCGCGGGGGAGGCGGACGGACACAGATACGCAGTATTTT
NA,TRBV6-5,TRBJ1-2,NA,CASSYLGRDYGYTF,TGTGCCAGCAGTTACTTGGGCAGGGATTATGGCTACACCTTC
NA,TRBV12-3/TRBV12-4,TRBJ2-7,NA,CASSSTGPHEQYF,TGTGCCAGCAGCTCAACAGGGCCCCACGAGCAGTACTTC
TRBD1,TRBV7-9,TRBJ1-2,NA,CASIFSPGQGEGYGYTF,TGTGCCAGCATCTTCTCTCCGGGACAGGGGGAGGGCTATGGCTACACCTTC
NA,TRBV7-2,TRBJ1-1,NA,CASSLVRAGPGNTEAFF,TGTGCCAGCAGCTTAGTCAGGGCTGGGCCAGGGAACACTGAAGCTTTCTTT
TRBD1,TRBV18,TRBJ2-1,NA,CASSRSTGGKGNEQFF,TGTGCCAGCTCACGCTCAACAGGGGGAAAAGGCAATGAGCAGTTCTTC
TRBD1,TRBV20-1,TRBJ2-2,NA,CSARVPGQKRGTGELFF,TGCAGTGCTAGAGTCCCGGGACAGAAGAGGGGTACCGGGGAGCTGTTTTTT
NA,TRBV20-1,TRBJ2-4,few,CSASKGGAAKNIQYF,TGCAGTGCTAGTAAGGGGGGCGCAGCCAAAAACATTCAGTACTTC
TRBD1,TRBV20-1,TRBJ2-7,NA,CSATRDRESEQYF,TGCAGTGCTACTAGGGACAGGGAAAGCGAGCAGTACTTC
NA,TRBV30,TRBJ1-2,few,CAWSVKGLGYGYTF,TGTGCCTGGAGTGTAAAAGGGTTGGGCTATGGCTACACCTTC
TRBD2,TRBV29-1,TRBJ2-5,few,CSVGVSAGAETQYF,TGCAGCGTTGGGGTATCAGCGGGGGCGGAGACCCAGTACTTC
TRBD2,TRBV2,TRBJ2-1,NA,CASSGLAGAEQFF,TGTGCCAGCAGTGGACTAGCGGGGGCTGAGCAGTTCTTC
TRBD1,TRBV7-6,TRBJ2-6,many,CASSYRGSNVLTF,TGTGCCAGCAGCTACAGGGGGTCCAACGTCCTGACTTTC
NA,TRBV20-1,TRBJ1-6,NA,CSAHALQSNSPLHF,TGCAGTGCCCATGCCCTTCAGAGTAATTCACCCCTCCACTTT
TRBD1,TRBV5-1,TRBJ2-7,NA,CASSLSGTGNEQYF,TGCGCCAGCAGCTTGTCCGGGACAGGAAACGAGCAGTACTTC